Given below is one TCR beta chain in context. Clones were sequenced by immunoSEQ multiplex PCR, and TCRdb holds only the in-frame ones, with some missing. The data hold roughly 130,000 clones, with 70% to 90% observed a single time. V was pared by 0 bases and J by 5 bases, with 6 bases of the junction left unmatched. Germline V lookup: CDR1 SQVTM, CDR2 ANQGSEA. This CDR3 has 15 residues. The data are from a study of blood T cell repertoires in COVID-19. This receptor was identified in a woman between 45 and 65 years old with acute COVID-19. J is TRBJ2-7 and V is TRBV29-1; 11 nucleotides line up with TRBD2. The specimen sequenced was PBMCs or T cells enriched from blood (not recorded which). The CDR3 reads CSVEDQGTSGHEQYF. CDR3 DNA sequence: TGCAGCGTTGAAGATCAGGGGACTAGCGGCCACGAGCAGTACTTC.